The 4 T cell receptor beta chains given below trace back to one sample, sequenced in a study of a mutant IDH1 vaccine in newly diagnosed glioma. Time point meaning: week 23, last vaccination. A 20-mer mutant IDH1 peptide at 300 ug was injected subcutaneously with topical imiquimod. Using immunoSEQ multiplex PCR, the repertoire was profiled, and TCRdb retains in-frame clones only, with some absent. This sample yields about 77,000 clones, of which more than 80% are seen a single time; 0.77% belongs to the top ten. Their antigens are not known. The sample here was PBMCs, taken from a glioma patient whose treatment included an IDH1 peptide vaccine. Receptor source: a woman between 45 and 60 years old with glioma.

The J gene is TRBJ2-1, the V gene TRBV7-9; 8 nucleotides agree with TRBD2. Per germline, CDR1 SEHNR and CDR2 FQNEAQ (reference sequence). With V trimmed by 3 bases and J by 1 base, 14 bases remained unmatched. The CDR3 runs 19 residues. The CDR3 nucleotides are TGTGCCAGCAGCTTTCGAGGACTAGCAGACCGCTCTTCCTACAATGAGCAGTTCTTC. The encoded protein is CASSFRGLADRSSYNEQFF.

The chain has TRBV30 and TRBJ1-4; D gene ambiguous. The V gene's germline CDR1 is GTSNPN and CDR2 SVGIG (reference sequence). V dropped 3 bases and J dropped 7 bases, with 9 bases sitting between them. CDR3 length equals 12 residues. The CDR3 sequence is CAWRGSGEKLFF. DNA of the CDR3: TGTGCCTGGAGGGGATCAGGTGAAAAACTGTTTTTT.

V gene TRBV6-5 combines with J gene TRBJ1-5, with TRBD1 matching over 8 bases. With 6 bases clipped from V and 2 bases from J, the junction kept 3 bases outside the gene matches. The germline gives CDR1 MNHEY, CDR2 SVGAGI. CDR3 length equals 14 residues. The CDR3 protein is CASSRGQGNQPQHF. The CDR3, as DNA: TGTGCCAGCAGCCGGGGACAGGGCAATCAGCCCCAGCATTTT.

This clone appeared once. The rearrangement uses TRBV4-2 and TRBJ1-4; D not certain. The V gene lost 2 bases and the J gene lost 8 bases, with 12 bases spanning the gap. Germline-derived CDR1 and CDR2 are LGHNA and YNFKEQ. This CDR3 region has 14 residues. The CDR3 DNA follows: TGTGCCAGCAGCCAACACGGAGGCGGAGAAAAACTGTTTTTT. Amino acids: CASSQHGGGEKLFF.